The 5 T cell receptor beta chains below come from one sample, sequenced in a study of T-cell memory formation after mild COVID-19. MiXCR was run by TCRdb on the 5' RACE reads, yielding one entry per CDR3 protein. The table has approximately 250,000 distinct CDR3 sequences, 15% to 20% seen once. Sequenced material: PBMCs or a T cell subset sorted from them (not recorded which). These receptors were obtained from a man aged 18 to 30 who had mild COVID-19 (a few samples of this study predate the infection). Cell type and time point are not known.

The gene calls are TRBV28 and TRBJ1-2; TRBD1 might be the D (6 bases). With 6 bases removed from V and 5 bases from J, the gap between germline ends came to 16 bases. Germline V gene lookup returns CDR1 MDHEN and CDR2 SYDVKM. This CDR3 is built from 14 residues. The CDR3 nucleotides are TGTGCCAGCAGCTCAATACAGGGTTTATATGGCTACACCTTC. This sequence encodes CASSSIQGLYGYTF.

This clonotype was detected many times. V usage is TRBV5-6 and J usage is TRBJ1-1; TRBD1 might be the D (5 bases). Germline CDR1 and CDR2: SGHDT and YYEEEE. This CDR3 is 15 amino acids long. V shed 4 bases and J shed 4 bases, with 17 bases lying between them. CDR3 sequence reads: CASSPRWGVGTEAFF. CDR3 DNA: TGTGCCAGCAGCCCTAGGTGGGGGGTCGGCACTGAAGCTTTCTTT.

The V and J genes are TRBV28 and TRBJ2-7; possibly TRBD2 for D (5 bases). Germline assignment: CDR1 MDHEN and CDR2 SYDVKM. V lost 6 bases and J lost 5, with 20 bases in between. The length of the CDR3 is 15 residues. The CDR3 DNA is TGTGCCAGCAGCAAGAGAGGGATCTTGGCCCACGAGCAGTACGTC. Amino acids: CASSKRGILAHEQYV.

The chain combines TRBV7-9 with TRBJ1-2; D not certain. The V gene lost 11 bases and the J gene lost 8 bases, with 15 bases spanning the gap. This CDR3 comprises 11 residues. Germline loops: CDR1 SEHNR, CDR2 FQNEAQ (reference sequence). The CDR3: CAVPPRHGYTF. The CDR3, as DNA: TGTGCCGTTCCTCCCCGGCACGGCTACACCTTC.

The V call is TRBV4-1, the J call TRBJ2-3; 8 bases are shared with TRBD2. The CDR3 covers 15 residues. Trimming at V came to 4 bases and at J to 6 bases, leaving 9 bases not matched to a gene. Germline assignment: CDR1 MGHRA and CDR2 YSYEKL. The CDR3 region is CASSLWGSGVDTQYF. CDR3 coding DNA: TGCGCCAGCAGCCTATGGGGTAGCGGGGTCGATACGCAGTATTTT.